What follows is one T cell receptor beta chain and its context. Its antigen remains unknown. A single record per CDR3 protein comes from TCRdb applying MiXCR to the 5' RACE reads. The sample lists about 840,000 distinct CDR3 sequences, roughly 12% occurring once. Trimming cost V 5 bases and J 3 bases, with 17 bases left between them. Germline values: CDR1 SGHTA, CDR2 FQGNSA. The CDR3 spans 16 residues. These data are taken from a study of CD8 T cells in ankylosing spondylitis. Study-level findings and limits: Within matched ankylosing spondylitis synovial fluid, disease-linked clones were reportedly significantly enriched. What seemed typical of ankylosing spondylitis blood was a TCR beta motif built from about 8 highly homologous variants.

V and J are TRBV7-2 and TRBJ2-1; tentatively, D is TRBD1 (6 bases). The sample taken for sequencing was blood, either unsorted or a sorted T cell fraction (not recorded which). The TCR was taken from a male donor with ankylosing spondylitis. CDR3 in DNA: TGTGCCAGCAGCCAACAGGGAACCCGGTTCTACAATGAGCAGTTCTTC. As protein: CASSQQGTRFYNEQFF.